One T cell receptor (beta chain) is described in this entry. The antigen is unknown. Every immunoSEQ plate was one replicate of a subset's evenly spread DNA. Profiling relied on immunoSEQ multiplex PCR, and the TCRdb table lists in-frame clones only, not all of them. Among more than 400,000 clones, 81% were seen once, and the ten largest hold over 9.5%. V shed 5 bases, J shed 0 bases, and the junction held 5 bases outside the gene matches. From germline, CDR1 is SQVTM and CDR2 ANQGSEA. This CDR3 spans 14 amino acids. These data originate in a study of shared clonotypes between healthy human individuals. Study results and caveats: The genetic and exposure-history diversity represented was limited by few donors.

The TCR sequence derives from a woman between 40 and 50 years old in good health. Some clones in this sample may be carry-over from other donors' samples. The sample was PBMCs. This chain joins TRBV29-1 and TRBJ2-5; 8 nucleotides align to TRBD2. The CDR3 region is CSVSVAGNQETQYF. The CDR3 coding sequence is TGCAGCGTTTCGGTAGCGGGGAACCAAGAGACCCAGTACTTC.